At least ten counts were recorded for the clone carrying this T cell receptor (beta chain). Its antigen is undetermined. The sample is drawn from a study of cytomegalovirus exposure and HLA in healthy donors. Regarding the study as a whole: Rarity characterized most TCR sequences, yet some public TCRs appeared in many donors. Subsequent analysis of the 110 or so validation repertoires found a tendency for first-cohort TCR clusters to co-occur.

Using immunoSEQ multiplex PCR, the repertoire was profiled, and TCRdb retains in-frame clones only, with some absent. In the table there are 230,000 or so clones, around 90% of which are singletons. The length of the CDR3 is 15 residues. Germline CDR1 reads MRHNA; CDR2 reads SNTAGT. Trimming at V came to 2 bases and at J to 1 base, leaving 0 bases not matched to a gene. The origin of this receptor is a woman aged 18-29 years in good health and CMV-seronegative. The sequenced material came from PBMCs. The rearrangement joins TRBV6-4 to TRBJ2-3; TRBD2 matches 10 bases. The CDR3, as DNA: TGTGCCAGCAGTGACGGGACTAGCGGCACAGATACGCAGTATTTT. Protein sequence: CASSDGTSGTDTQYF.